This TCR beta chain was retrieved from a study of shared clonotypes between healthy human individuals. Study-level background: Samples came from a couple of female and a few male donors aged 18 to 49. Study outcomes and limitations: Naive subsets tended to show greater estimated richness than memory subsets. Clonotype sharing across a few donors was observed for about 4.8% of naive CD4 clonotypes. Limitation of the genetic and exposure-history diversity represented came from the few donors.

A note on this clone: Its antigen is unidentified. Other DNA sequences from this sample encode an identical CDR3 as well.

Clones were sequenced by immunoSEQ multiplex PCR, and TCRdb holds only the in-frame ones, with some missing. The repertoire consists of 1,400,000 or so clones, with roughly 98.5% occurring once and the leading ten covering roughly 0.35%. The CDR3 is 15 amino acids. V dropped 3 bases and J dropped 0 bases, with 9 bases sitting between them. Germline CDR1 and CDR2: KGHSH and LQKENI. This sequence originates from a man aged 25 to 40 in good health. Material for sequencing was naive CD4+ T cells sorted from blood. As for subset: CD45RA+ positively selected. The chain employs TRBV18 and TRBJ2-1, with D possibly being TRBD2 (5 bases). CDR3 DNA sequence: TGTGCCAGCTCACCTAGCGCGAGCTCCTACAATGAGCAGTTCTTC. It encodes CASSPSASSYNEQFF.